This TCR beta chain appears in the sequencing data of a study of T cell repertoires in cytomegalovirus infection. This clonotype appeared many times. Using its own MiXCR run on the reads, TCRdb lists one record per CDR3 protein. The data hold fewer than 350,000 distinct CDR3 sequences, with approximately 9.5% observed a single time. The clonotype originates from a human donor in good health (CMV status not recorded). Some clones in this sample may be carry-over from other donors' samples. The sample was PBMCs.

The CDR3 DNA sequence: TGTGCCAGCAGCCCCAAGGCCGTGTACCAAGAGACCCAGTACTTC. It translates to CASSPKAVYQETQYF. This chain joins TRBV7-2 and TRBJ2-5; D unresolved. Per germline, CDR1 SGHTA and CDR2 FQGNSA. The CDR3 loop spans 15 amino acids. Trimming left V 5 bases short and J 0 bases short, with 13 bases between. The variable domain in full, with the rest retrieved from reference TRBV7-2 and TRBJ2-5, is GAGVSQSPSNKVTEKGKDVELRCDPISGHTALYWYRQSLGQGLEFLIYFQGNSAPDKSGLPSDRFSAERTGGSVSTLTIQRTQQEDSAVYLCASSPKAVYQETQYFGPGTRLLVL.